These 27 T cell receptor beta chains were sequenced from one sample in a study of cytomegalovirus exposure and HLA in healthy donors (dated by TCRdb to about 2017). Preparation of the library involved the immunoSEQ multiplex PCR assay. For the multiplex PCR, a mixture combining 60 forward primers for TCR Vbeta segments and 13 reverse primers for TCR Jbeta segments was used. In TCRdb, the immuneACCESS table is reduced to in-frame sequences with V and J assigned. These tables do not hold every clone; where another copy was compared, an unresolved V gene accounts for under half, and the others remain unexplained. The sample table shows around 150,000 clones, and under 75% are seen once. The ten largest make up less than 3% of the sample. The sequenced sample was PBMCs. These receptors came from a woman aged 40 to 50 in good health and CMV-seronegative.

The chain carries TRBV6-5 and TRBJ1-4; no reliable D call. With 6 bases removed from V and 0 bases from J, the gap between germline ends came to 8 bases. This CDR3 is 14 amino acids long. Germline assignment: CDR1 MNHEY and CDR2 SVGAGI. The CDR3 DNA reads as TGTGCCAGCAGCCCCCTCGCAACTAATGAAAAACTGTTTTTT. It translates to CASSPLATNEKLFF.

Written as DNA, the CDR3 is TGTGCCAGCAGCTTAGAAGACAGGTCTGGAAACACCATATATTTT. Translating gives CASSLEDRSGNTIYF. This rearrangement joins TRBV7-6 to TRBJ1-3; D perhaps matches TRBD1 (6 bases). This CDR3 spans 15 amino acids. Germline V gene lookup returns CDR1 SGHVS and CDR2 FNYEAQ. The V gene lost 1 base and the J gene lost 1 base, with 8 bases spanning the gap.

The rearrangement links TRBV27 to TRBJ1-1; 8 bases agree with TRBD1. V shed 7 bases, J shed 8 bases, and the junction held 9 bases outside the gene matches. The CDR3 is made up of 13 amino acids. Germline CDR1 MNHEY, CDR2 SMNVEV (reference sequence). CDR3: CASTVSRGREAFF. The CDR3 coding sequence is TGTGCCAGCACTGTTTCCAGGGGGCGAGAAGCTTTCTTT.

The chain recombines TRBV5-4 with TRBJ2-7, with 8 bases identical to TRBD1. There are 15 residues in the CDR3. Unmatched junction bases numbered 4, after V lost 0 bases and J lost 2 bases. Germline CDR1 and CDR2: SGHNT and YYREEE (reference sequence). The CDR3 protein is CASSLGTGIAYEQYF. In DNA, the CDR3 is TGTGCCAGCAGCTTGGGGACAGGGATAGCCTACGAGCAGTACTTC.

The rearrangement uses TRBV19 and TRBJ1-1; D is unresolved. CDR1 is LNHDA and CDR2 is SQIVND in the germline V gene (reference sequence). V lost 2 bases, J lost 7 bases, and 11 bases lay in between. CDR3 length equals 13 residues. This chain's CDR3 is CASSINGRYEAFF. CDR3 nucleotides: TGTGCCAGTAGTATAAATGGGAGGTATGAAGCTTTCTTT.

The chain combines TRBV7-2 with TRBJ2-3, with 10 bases that match TRBD2. The germline gives CDR1 SGHTA, CDR2 FQGNSA. The length of the CDR3 is 15 residues. V was clipped by 6 bases and J by 2 bases; unmatched bases: 5. CDR3 bases: TGTGCCAGCAGTTGGACTAGCGGATACACAGATACGCAGTATTTT. This translates into CASSWTSGYTDTQYF.

In the case of this clone: Its ends do not fully match the called genes, so a read error is possible. CDR3 bases: TGTGCCAGCAGCCAAGATATTCCCCGGGGGAGACTATTT. This encodes CASSQDIPRGRLF. J is TRBJ1-1 and V is TRBV4-2, with a tentative D call TRBD1 (5 bases). Germline CDR1 and CDR2: LGHNA and YNFKEQ. The CDR3 is made up of 13 amino acids.

This sequence joins TRBV9 and TRBJ1-2; 7 bases are shared with TRBD1. Germline loops: CDR1 SGDLS, CDR2 YYNGEE. V lost 1 base and J lost 4; bases outside the gene matches: 10. The CDR3 consists of 16 residues. The CDR3 loop reads CASSVLDRVPFYGYTF. DNA of the CDR3: TGTGCCAGCAGCGTACTTGACAGGGTCCCTTTCTATGGCTACACCTTC.

This chain joins TRBV27 and TRBJ2-7; TRBD2 is a possible D gene (6 bases). V gave up 7 bases and J gave up 7 bases, with 20 bases separating them. Germline CDR1 MNHEY, CDR2 SMNVEV (reference sequence). The CDR3 loop spans 14 amino acids. DNA of the CDR3: TGTGCCAGCAAAATATCATGGGGGGATTGGGAGCAGTACTTC. This translates into CASKISWGDWEQYF.

The gene calls are TRBV7-2 and TRBJ2-7, with D possibly being TRBD2 (5 bases). V shed 2 bases and J shed 7 bases, with 18 bases lying between them. Germline lookup yields CDR1 SGHTA and CDR2 FQGNSA. CDR3 size: 15 residues. The CDR3 coding sequence is TGTGCCAGCAGCTTACAGTCAGGAGGCTCGGGGGAGCAGTACTTC. It translates to CASSLQSGGSGEQYF.

This chain uses TRBV4-1 with TRBJ2-2, with D tentatively TRBD1 (5 bases). Trimming pared 4 bases from V and 5 bases from J, leaving 14 bases between. CDR3 length: 15 amino acids. In germline, CDR1 is MGHRA, CDR2 YSYEKL. The CDR3 nucleotides are TGCGCCAGCAGCCCCACAGGCAGGGCAACCGGGGAGCTGTTTTTT. It translates to CASSPTGRATGELFF.

In DNA, the CDR3 is TGTGCCAGCAGCGGTCAGGGGGACGGCGGGGGGCCGCAGTACTTC. Amino acid sequence: CASSGQGDGGGPQYF. J is TRBJ2-7 and V is TRBV7-6; possibly TRBD2 for D (8 bases). This CDR3 region has 15 residues. CDR1 and CDR2 from the germline V gene are SGHVS and FNYEAQ. V was cut by 5 bases and J by 9 bases, with 23 bases left in between. Using reference TRBV7-6 and TRBJ2-7 for the parts outside the CDR3, the full variable domain is GAGVSQSPRYKVTKRGQDVALRCDPISGHVSLYWYRQALGQGPEFLTYFNYEAQQDKSGLPNDRFSAERPEGSISTLTIQRTEQRDSAMYRCASSGQGDGGGPQYFGPGTRLTVT.

This clone was counted only a few times. The genes are TRBV10-3 and TRBJ1-4, with 7 bases matching TRBD1. The ends lost 6 bases at V and 7 bases at J; junction bases unmatched: 8. CDR1 and CDR2 from the germline V gene are ENHRY and SYGVKD. This CDR3 is built from 14 residues. The CDR3 bases are TGTGCCATCAGAAACGACAGGGTCGGTGAAAAACTGTTTTTT. It encodes CAIRNDRVGEKLFF.

The V and J genes are TRBV21-1 and TRBJ2-2; whether TRBD1, the table's D call, matches the DNA was not checked. TRBV21-1 is a listed pseudogene. The CDR3 consists of 16 residues. CDR3 coding DNA: TGTGCCAGCAGCAAAGACAGGACAGGGGTTCCCGGGGAGCTGTTTTTT. Its protein product is CASSKDRTGVPGELFF.

J is TRBJ1-2 and V is TRBV7-9; 7 positions match TRBD1. J lost 3 bases, V lost 5 bases, and 9 bases had no gene match. The CDR3 covers 15 residues. CDR1 and CDR2 from the germline V gene are SEHNR and FQNEAQ (reference sequence). The CDR3 DNA sequence: TGTGCCAGCAGCAACGAGCGGACAGGCTACTATGGCTACACCTTC. It encodes CASSNERTGYYGYTF.

The chain carries TRBV2 and TRBJ1-5; the D gene is possibly TRBD1 (6 bases). V gave up 5 bases and J gave up 4 bases, with 18 bases separating them. Germline values: CDR1 SNHLY, CDR2 FYNNEI. This CDR3 has 16 residues. CDR3 amino acids: CASSPQTGRGNQPQHF. The CDR3 region has the DNA TGTGCCAGCAGTCCCCAGACGGGCAGGGGTAATCAGCCCCAGCATTTT. The full variable domain, completed using reference TRBV2 and TRBJ1-5, is EPEVTQTPSHQVTQMGQEVILRCVPISNHLYFYWYRQILGQKVEFLVSFYNNEISEKSEIFDDQFSVERPDGSNFTLKIRSTKLEDSAMYFCASSPQTGRGNQPQHFGDGTRLSIL.

The chain employs TRBV6-1 and TRBJ1-5; 9 bases agree with TRBD1. The CDR3 has 15 amino acids. V dropped 4 bases and J dropped 1; count of bases not matched to a gene: 2. The germline gives CDR1 MNHNS, CDR2 SASEGT. As DNA, the CDR3 is TGTGCCAGCAGTGTTGGACAGGGGAGCAATCAGCCCCAGCATTTT. Translation gives CASSVGQGSNQPQHF.

V and J are TRBV4-1 and TRBJ2-2; 9 bases align to TRBD2. This CDR3 region has 17 residues. V was clipped by 1 base and J by 6 bases; unmatched bases: 9. Germline CDR1 and CDR2: MGHRA and YSYEKL. CDR3 sequence: CASSQGRWAGGAGELFF. CDR3 coding DNA: TGCGCCAGCAGCCAAGGAAGATGGGCGGGGGGGGCCGGGGAGCTGTTTTTT.

The genes are TRBV7-2 and TRBJ2-3, with D hard to call. V was shortened by 5 bases and J by 0 bases, with 12 bases between the two germline ends. The CDR3 sequence is 15 residues long. The V gene's germline CDR1 is SGHTA and CDR2 FQGNSA. The chain's CDR3 is CASSPTGTSTDTQYF. The CDR3 DNA sequence: TGTGCCAGCAGCCCTACGGGTACTAGCACAGATACGCAGTATTTT.

The chain is built from TRBV7-3 and TRBJ1-1; maybe TRBD1 (5 bases). Germline-derived CDR1 and CDR2 are SGHTA and FQGTGA. V lost 0 bases, J lost 0 bases, and 14 bases lay in between. CDR3 size: 17 residues. In DNA form, the CDR3 reads TGTGCCAGCAGCTTAACGGGGCCGCCAACCTTGAACACTGAAGCTTTCTTT. Translated, it gives CASSLTGPPTLNTEAFF.

The genes are TRBV4-2 and TRBJ1-2, with D uncertain. Looked up from germline, CDR1 is LGHNA and CDR2 is YNFKEQ. This CDR3 spans 12 amino acids. The germline V and J ends were trimmed by 4 bases and 6 bases, with 9 bases remaining between them. The CDR3 nucleotides are TGTGCCAGCAGCCGAACGACAAATGGCTACACCTTC. Its translation: CASSRTTNGYTF.

This sequence joins TRBV10-3 and TRBJ1-1; 8 bases align to TRBD1. Germline V gene lookup returns CDR1 ENHRY and CDR2 SYGVKD. CDR3 length equals 13 residues. Trimming at V came to 4 bases and at J to 3 bases, leaving 1 base not matched to a gene. The CDR3 region has the DNA TGTGCCATCAGTGTGACAGGGGACACTGAAGCTTTCTTT. Translated: CAISVTGDTEAFF.

The V call is TRBV27, the J call TRBJ1-1, with D perhaps matching TRBD1 (5 bases). Germline V CDR1 and CDR2: MNHEY, SMNVEV (reference sequence). Deletions cut 4 bases from V and 1 base from J, with 19 bases between. This CDR3 is built from 17 residues. The CDR3 nucleotides are TGTGCCAGCAGTTCACTCCCCCGTGGGGGGAAGAACACTGAAGCTTTCTTT. Translating it yields CASSSLPRGGKNTEAFF.

This chain joins TRBV30 and TRBJ2-6; 12 positions agree with TRBD1. Germline loops: CDR1 GTSNPN, CDR2 SVGIG (reference sequence). This CDR3 spans 17 amino acids. The V segment lost 4 bases and the J segment 1 base; nucleotides outside the gene matches: 5. The chain's CDR3 is CAWNSGQGASGANVLTF. DNA of the CDR3: TGTGCCTGGAACTCGGGACAGGGGGCATCTGGGGCCAACGTCCTGACTTTC. Filled out from reference TRBV30 and TRBJ2-6, the complete variable domain reads SQTIHQWPATLVQPVGSPLSLECTVEGTSNPNLYWYRQAAGRGLQLLFYSVGIGQISSEVPQNLSASRPQDRQFILSSKKLLLSDSGFYLCAWNSGQGASGANVLTFGAGSRLTVL.

This clone came up a few times. The chain links TRBV5-5 to TRBJ2-6; no firm D call. CDR3 size: 14 residues. Germline-derived CDR1 and CDR2 are SGHKS and YYEKEE (reference sequence). Trimming took 1 base from V and 9 from J, leaving 11 bases between them. The CDR3 reads CASSLSFAGNVLTF. The CDR3 DNA sequence: TGTGCCAGCAGCTTGAGTTTTGCCGGCAACGTCCTGACTTTC. Complete variable domain (other parts from reference TRBV5-5 and TRBJ2-6): DAGVTQSPTHLIKTRGQQVTLRCSPISGHKSVSWYQQVLGQGPQFIFQYYEKEERGRGNFPDRFSARQFPNYSSELNVNALLLGDSALYLCASSLSFAGNVLTFGAGSRLTVL.

CDR3 loop: CASSPGPQGYRSPLHF. CDR3 DNA: TGTGCCAGCAGCCCCGGACCACAGGGATATAGATCACCCCTCCACTTT. The chain couples TRBV11-3 to TRBJ1-6, with a tentative D call TRBD1 (6 bases). With 5 bases removed from V and 10 bases from J, the gap between germline ends came to 21 bases. Germline V gene data show CDR1 as SGHNT and CDR2 as YENEEA. CDR3 size: 16 residues.

This clone was counted between two and nine times. The chain has TRBV11-2 and TRBJ2-7; a possible D gene is TRBD1 (5 bases). This CDR3 region has 18 residues. V was trimmed by 1 base and J by 0 bases, leaving 19 bases between them. Germline V gene data show CDR1 as SGHAT and CDR2 as FQNNGV. DNA for the CDR3: TGTGCCAGCAGCTTAGGTTGGGGCGCGGTGAAGGCCTCCTACGAGCAGTACTTC. Its protein product is CASSLGWGAVKASYEQYF.